This TCR beta chain is drawn from a study of control samples from healthy donors and cancer patients. With 4 bases removed from V and 4 bases from J, the gap between germline ends came to 16 bases. CDR1 and CDR2 from the germline V gene are LGHDT and YNNKEL (reference sequence). The CDR3 runs to 15 residues. TCRdb keeps only in-frame clones here, not all; method: immunoSEQ multiplex PCR. The sample shows 98,000 or so clones, roughly 90% of them seen only once. This clone came up once. The sample taken for sequencing was blood. This chain joins TRBV3-1 (or the pseudogene TRBV3-2) and TRBJ1-2; weak D call: TRBD1 (5 bases). This receptor was taken from a woman between 70 and 85 years old in good health. Here the CDR3 reads CASSLHEQVAYGYTF. CDR3 bases: TGTGCCAGCAGCCTTCACGAACAGGTAGCCTATGGCTACACCTTC.